The 20 T cell receptor beta chains below were found in one sample sequenced in a study of blood T cell repertoires in COVID-19. Repertoires were generated with immunoSEQ multiplex PCR, while TCRdb's copy carries only in-frame clones and drops some. The top ten hold more than 3% of the sample, which has some 130,000 clones, roughly 90% seen once. The sample consisted of peripheral blood. These receptors were obtained from a man aged 50 to 59 with active COVID-19.

The chain is built from TRBV5-1 and TRBJ2-3, with 7 bases identical to TRBD1. J gave up 3 bases and V 0 bases, and 4 bases lay outside the gene matches. The CDR3 has 15 residues. Looked up from germline, CDR1 is SGHRS and CDR2 is YFSETQ. The CDR3 coding sequence is TGCGCCAGCAGCTTGGGACAGGGAAGGACAGATACGCAGTATTTT. Translating it yields CASSLGQGRTDTQYF.

The V and J genes are TRBV5-8 and TRBJ2-7; D is perhaps TRBD2 (7 bases). In germline, CDR1 is SGHTS, CDR2 YDEGEE. V lost 4 bases, J lost 4 bases, and 24 bases lay in between. The CDR3 loop spans 17 amino acids. CDR3 coding DNA: TGTGCCAGCAGCCGGGCGGAGACGGGGGGCGCTTGGTACGAGCAGTACGTC. It specifies CASSRAETGGAWYEQYV.

The chain uses TRBV19 and TRBJ2-2; D is possibly TRBD2 (6 bases). The CDR3 has 14 residues. Germline V gene data show CDR1 as LNHDA and CDR2 as SQIVND (reference sequence). The V end was cut by 8 bases, the J end by 3 bases, with 13 bases between. CDR3 sequence: CASLGRGYTGELFF. CDR3 coding DNA: TGTGCCAGTCTAGGACGGGGGTACACCGGGGAGCTGTTTTTT.

This clone was seen a handful of times. The CDR3 DNA reads TGCGCCAGCAGCCAAGAAAGCGGACGGTCGTGGCCCCAGCATTTT. It yields the protein CASSQESGRSWPQHF. The rearrangement joins TRBV4-1 to TRBJ1-5; unclear D gene. With 0 bases removed from V and 9 bases from J, the gap between germline ends came to 15 bases. This CDR3 contains 15 residues. The germline gives CDR1 MGHRA, CDR2 YSYEKL.

V is TRBV4-2 and J is TRBJ2-1; 8 nucleotides match TRBD1. Germline CDR1 LGHNA, CDR2 YNFKEQ. This CDR3 spans 17 amino acids. Germline trimming cut 4 bases from V and 3 bases from J; bases unmatched to any gene: 11. This chain's CDR3 is CASSPDKGQGVYNEQFF. The DNA for the CDR3 is TGTGCCAGCAGCCCTGACAAAGGACAGGGAGTCTACAATGAGCAGTTCTTC.

The chain carries TRBV5-5 and TRBJ2-1; D may be TRBD2 (6 bases). With 2 bases removed from V and 6 bases from J, the gap between germline ends came to 15 bases. CDR3 length equals 15 residues. Germline-derived CDR1 and CDR2 are SGHKS and YYEKEE (reference sequence). The CDR3 nucleotides are TGTGCCAGCAGCTTATCGAGCGGGCGAACCAATGAGCAGTTCTTC. The encoded protein is CASSLSSGRTNEQFF.

This clone turned up a few times. V gene TRBV7-2 combines with J gene TRBJ2-2; TRBD2 agrees at 9 bases. Germline CDR1 and CDR2: SGHTA and FQGNSA. The CDR3 is 16 amino acids. Trimming at V came to 5 bases and at J to 0 bases, leaving 4 bases not matched to a gene. CDR3 region: CASSPLAGSNTGELFF. In DNA form, the CDR3 reads TGTGCCAGCAGCCCACTAGCGGGTTCGAACACCGGGGAGCTGTTTTTT.

This chain uses TRBV7-9 with TRBJ2-2, with D maybe TRBD2 (5 bases). With 7 bases removed from V and 4 bases from J, the gap between germline ends came to 16 bases. This CDR3 is 15 amino acids long. In germline, CDR1 is SEHNR, CDR2 FQNEAQ (reference sequence). This CDR3 is CASTLRDSLTGELFF. The CDR3 coding sequence is TGTGCCAGCACCCTCCGGGATTCCCTCACCGGGGAGCTGTTTTTT.

The CDR3 spells CASSVSQPQHF. The CDR3 bases are TGTGCCAGCAGCGTATCTCAGCCCCAGCATTTT. The chain carries TRBV21-1 and TRBJ1-5. TRBV21-1 is reported as a pseudogene. The CDR3 has 11 amino acids.

The chain combines TRBV5-4 with TRBJ2-6; the D gene is possibly TRBD1 (6 bases). The germline V gene encodes CDR1 SGHNT and CDR2 YYREEE (reference sequence). The CDR3 totals 15 residues. The ends were cut back, 5 bases at V and 3 bases at J, with 12 bases in the middle. The CDR3 DNA reads TGTGCCAGCAGTCTAGGGGGATATGGGGCCAACGTCCTGACTTTC. Translated, it gives CASSLGGYGANVLTF.

The gene calls are TRBV3-1 (or the pseudogene TRBV3-2) and TRBJ2-3, with TRBD2 matching 7 bases. Trimming at V came to 1 base and at J to 2 bases, leaving 6 bases not matched to a gene. This CDR3 contains 16 residues. From germline, CDR1 is LGHDT and CDR2 YNNKEL (reference sequence). The CDR3 spells CASSQVKGRVTDTQYF. The CDR3 region has the DNA TGTGCCAGCAGCCAAGTCAAGGGGAGGGTCACAGATACGCAGTATTTT.

Details on this clone: This sample also contains other DNA sequences that code for the same CDR3. V and J are TRBV5-1 and TRBJ2-3, with D maybe TRBD2 (6 bases). Trimming removed 1 base from V and 0 bases from J, with 9 bases in between. The CDR3 contains 15 residues. CDR1 SGHRS and CDR2 YFSETQ come from the germline V gene. The chain's CDR3 is CASSLRRGSTDTQYF. CDR3 sequence (DNA): TGCGCCAGCAGCTTGAGGCGGGGCAGCACAGATACGCAGTATTTT.

The rearrangement joins TRBV3-1 (or the pseudogene TRBV3-2) to TRBJ2-3; D perhaps matches TRBD2 (5 bases). The V end was cut by 2 bases, the J end by 8 bases, with 8 bases between. The CDR3 consists of 12 residues. Germline V gene lookup returns CDR1 LGHDT and CDR2 YNNKEL (reference sequence). CDR3 residues: CASSQSGPTQYF. The CDR3 DNA is TGTGCCAGCAGCCAAAGCGGCCCTACGCAGTATTTT.

This chain connects TRBV5-1 to TRBJ1-1, with D perhaps TRBD1 (6 bases). V was shortened by 5 bases and J by 0 bases, with 14 bases between the two germline ends. Germline assignment: CDR1 SGHRS and CDR2 YFSETQ. There are 15 residues in the CDR3. The CDR3: CASRRTWDMNTEAFF. The CDR3 coding sequence is TGCGCCAGCAGACGAACCTGGGACATGAACACTGAAGCTTTCTTT.

The V call is TRBV6-2 or TRBV6-3, the J call TRBJ2-3, with 12 bases lining up with TRBD2. V was clipped by 5 bases and J by 4 bases; unmatched bases: 4. CDR3 length: 15 residues. Germline V gene data show CDR1 as MNHEY and CDR2 as SVGEGT. CDR3 protein: CASSPGTSGSDTQYF. CDR3 bases: TGTGCCAGCAGTCCCGGGACTAGCGGGTCAGATACGCAGTATTTT.

CDR3: CASSDSVTQYF. For the CDR3, the DNA is TGTGCCAGCAGCGACTCGGTGACCCAGTACTTC. The chain links TRBV27 to TRBJ2-5; D is unclear. Germline assignment: CDR1 MNHEY and CDR2 SMNVEV (reference sequence). CDR3 size: 11 residues. Deletions cut 6 bases from V and 7 bases from J, with 9 bases between.

This chain links TRBV11-2 with TRBJ1-1; 7 nucleotides line up with TRBD1. There are 16 residues in the CDR3. The ends lost 4 bases at V and 5 bases at J; junction bases unmatched: 13. Germline lookup yields CDR1 SGHAT and CDR2 FQNNGV. The CDR3 nucleotides read TGTGCCAGCAGCTCCCATAGACAGGGAAAGGAGACTGAAGCTTTCTTT. It yields the protein CASSSHRQGKETEAFF.

The V gene is TRBV19, the J gene TRBJ1-1; 9 positions agree with TRBD1. This CDR3 is built from 16 residues. The germline CDR1 and CDR2 sequences are LNHDA and SQIVND (reference sequence). Unmatched junction bases numbered 10, after V lost 5 bases and J lost 3 bases. The CDR3 DNA reads as TGTGCCAGTAGTCCCCGGGACAGGGAACGTTACACTGAAGCTTTCTTT. This sequence encodes CASSPRDRERYTEAFF.

This chain joins TRBV5-5 and TRBJ1-3; 7 bases fit TRBD1. Trimming removed 0 bases from V and 2 bases from J; junction bases left unmatched: 11. The V gene's germline CDR1 is SGHKS and CDR2 YYEKEE (reference sequence). The CDR3 length is 18 residues. The CDR3 DNA sequence: TGTGCCAGCAGCTTGGCATATCCAGGGGGTTTGACTGGAAACACCATATATTTT. This sequence encodes CASSLAYPGGLTGNTIYF.

The rearrangement uses TRBV5-1 and TRBJ2-1; TRBD2 matches 10 bases. The CDR3 consists of 15 residues. Germline CDR1 is SGHRS and CDR2 is YFSETQ. V shed 0 bases and J 7 bases; nucleotides not matched to a gene: 4. CDR3 DNA: TGCGCCAGCAGCTTGGACAGCGGGGGGGTTAATGAGCAGTTCTTC. It yields the protein CASSLDSGGVNEQFF.